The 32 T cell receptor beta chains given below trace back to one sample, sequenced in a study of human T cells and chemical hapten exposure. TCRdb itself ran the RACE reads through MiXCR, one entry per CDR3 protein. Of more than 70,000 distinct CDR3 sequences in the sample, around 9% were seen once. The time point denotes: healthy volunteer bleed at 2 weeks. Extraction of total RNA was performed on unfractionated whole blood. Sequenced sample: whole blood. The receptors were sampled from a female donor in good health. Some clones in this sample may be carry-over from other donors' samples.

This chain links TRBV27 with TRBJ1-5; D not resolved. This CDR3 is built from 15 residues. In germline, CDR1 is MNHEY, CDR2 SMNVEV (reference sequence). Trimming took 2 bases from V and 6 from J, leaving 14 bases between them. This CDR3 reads CASSLGQLTGQPQHF. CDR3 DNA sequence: TGTGCCAGCAGTTTAGGGCAGCTCACCGGTCAGCCCCAGCATTTT.

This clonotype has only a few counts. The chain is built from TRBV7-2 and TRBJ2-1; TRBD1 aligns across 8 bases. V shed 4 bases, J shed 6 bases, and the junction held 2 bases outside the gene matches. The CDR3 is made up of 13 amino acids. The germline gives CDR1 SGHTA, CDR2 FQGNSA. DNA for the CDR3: TGTGCCAGCAGCTCGACAGGGGTCAATGAGCAGTTCTTC. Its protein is CASSSTGVNEQFF. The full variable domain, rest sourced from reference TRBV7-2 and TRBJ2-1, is GAGVSQSPSNKVTEKGKDVELRCDPISGHTALYWYRQSLGQGLEFLIYFQGNSAPDKSGLPSDRFSAERTGGSVSTLTIQRTQQEDSAVYLCASSSTGVNEQFFGPGTRLTVL.

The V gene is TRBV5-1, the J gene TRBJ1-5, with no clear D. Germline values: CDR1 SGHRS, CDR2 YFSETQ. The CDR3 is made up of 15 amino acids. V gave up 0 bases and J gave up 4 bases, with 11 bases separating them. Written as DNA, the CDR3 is TGCGCCAGCAGCTTGGGGACGGACGAAAATCAGCCCCAGCATTTT. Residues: CASSLGTDENQPQHF.

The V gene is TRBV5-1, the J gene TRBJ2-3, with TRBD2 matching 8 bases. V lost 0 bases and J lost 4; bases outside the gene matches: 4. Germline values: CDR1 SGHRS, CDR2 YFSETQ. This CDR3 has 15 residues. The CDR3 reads CASSLDWREADTQYF. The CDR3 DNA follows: TGCGCCAGCAGCTTGGATTGGCGGGAGGCAGATACGCAGTATTTT.

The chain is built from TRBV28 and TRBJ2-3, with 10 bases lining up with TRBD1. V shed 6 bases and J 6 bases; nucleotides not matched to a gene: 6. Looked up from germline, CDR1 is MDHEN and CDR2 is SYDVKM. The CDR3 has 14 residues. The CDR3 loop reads CASRGGQGLDTQYF. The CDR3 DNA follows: TGTGCCAGCAGGGGGGGACAGGGGTTGGATACGCAGTATTTT.

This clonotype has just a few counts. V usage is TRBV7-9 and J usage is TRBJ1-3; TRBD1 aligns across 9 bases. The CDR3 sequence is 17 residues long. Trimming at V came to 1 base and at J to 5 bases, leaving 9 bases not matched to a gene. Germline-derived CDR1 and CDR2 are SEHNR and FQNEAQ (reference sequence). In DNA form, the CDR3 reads TGTGCCAGCAGCTTAGTCGGACAGGGGTTGAGTAGAAACACCATATATTTT. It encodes CASSLVGQGLSRNTIYF.

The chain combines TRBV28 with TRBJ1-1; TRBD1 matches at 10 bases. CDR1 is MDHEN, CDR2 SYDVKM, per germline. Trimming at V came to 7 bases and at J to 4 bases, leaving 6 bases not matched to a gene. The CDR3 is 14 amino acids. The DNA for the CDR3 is TGTGCCAGCACCGGACAGGGGGGGAGCACTGAAGCTTTCTTT. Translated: CASTGQGGSTEAFF.

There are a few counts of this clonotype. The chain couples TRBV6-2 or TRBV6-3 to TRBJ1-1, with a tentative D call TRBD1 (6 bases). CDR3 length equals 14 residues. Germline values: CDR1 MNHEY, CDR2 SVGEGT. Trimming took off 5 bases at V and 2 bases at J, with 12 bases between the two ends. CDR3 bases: TGTGCCAGCAGTACCGAACAGGGAAACACTGAAGCTTTCTTT. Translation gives CASSTEQGNTEAFF.

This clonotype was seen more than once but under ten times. CDR3 sequence: CASSDGQKETQYF. Written as DNA, the CDR3 is TGTGCCAGCAGCGACGGACAGAAAGAGACCCAGTACTTC. The chain joins TRBV5-4 to TRBJ2-5, with D possibly being TRBD1 (6 bases). The germline V gene has CDR1 SGHNT and CDR2 YYREEE (reference sequence). The CDR3 covers 13 residues. The ends were cut back, 4 bases at V and 3 bases at J, with 10 bases in the middle.

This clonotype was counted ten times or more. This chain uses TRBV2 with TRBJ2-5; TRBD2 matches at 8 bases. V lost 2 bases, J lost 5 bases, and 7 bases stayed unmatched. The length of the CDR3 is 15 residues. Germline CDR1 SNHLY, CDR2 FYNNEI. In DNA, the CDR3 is TGTGCCAGCAGTGAATCGGGTCCGGGAGGGGAGACCCAGTACTTC. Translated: CASSESGPGGETQYF.

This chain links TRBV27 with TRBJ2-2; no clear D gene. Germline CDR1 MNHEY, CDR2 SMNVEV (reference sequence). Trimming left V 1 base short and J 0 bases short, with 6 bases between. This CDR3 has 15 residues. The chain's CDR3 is CASSLFTTNTGELFF. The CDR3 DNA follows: TGTGCCAGCAGTTTATTCACCACGAACACCGGGGAGCTGTTTTTT.

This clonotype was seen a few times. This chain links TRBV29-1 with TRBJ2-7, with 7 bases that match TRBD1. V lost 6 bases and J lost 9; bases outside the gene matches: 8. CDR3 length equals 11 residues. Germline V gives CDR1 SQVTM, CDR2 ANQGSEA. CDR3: CSVAGQDAQYF. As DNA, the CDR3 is TGCAGCGTGGCAGGACAGGACGCGCAGTACTTC.

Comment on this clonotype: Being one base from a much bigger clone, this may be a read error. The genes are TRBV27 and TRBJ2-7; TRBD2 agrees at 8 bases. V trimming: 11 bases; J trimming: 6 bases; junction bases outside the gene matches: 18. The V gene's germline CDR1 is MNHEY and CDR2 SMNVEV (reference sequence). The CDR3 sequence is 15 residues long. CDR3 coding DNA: TGTGCCTCCTTGGGTCATAGCGGGATGTCTTCCGAGCAGTACTTC. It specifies CASLGHSGMSSEQYF.

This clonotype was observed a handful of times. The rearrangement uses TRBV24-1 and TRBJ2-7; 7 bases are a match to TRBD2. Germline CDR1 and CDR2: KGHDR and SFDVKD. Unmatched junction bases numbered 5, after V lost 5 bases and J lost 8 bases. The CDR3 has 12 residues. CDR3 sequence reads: CATSGEAGQQYF. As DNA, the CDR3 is TGTGCCACCAGTGGAGAAGCGGGACAGCAGTACTTC.

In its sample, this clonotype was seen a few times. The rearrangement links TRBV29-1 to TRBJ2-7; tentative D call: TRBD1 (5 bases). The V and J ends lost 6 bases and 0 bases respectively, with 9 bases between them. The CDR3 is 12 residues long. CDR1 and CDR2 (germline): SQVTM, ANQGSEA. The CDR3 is CSVGDSSYEQYF. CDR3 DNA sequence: TGCAGCGTAGGCGACAGCTCCTACGAGCAGTACTTC.

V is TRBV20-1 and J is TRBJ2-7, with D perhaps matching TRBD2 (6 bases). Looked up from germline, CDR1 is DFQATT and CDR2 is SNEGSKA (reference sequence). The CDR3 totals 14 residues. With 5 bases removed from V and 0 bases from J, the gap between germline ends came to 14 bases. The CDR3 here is CSAQGLKSSYEQYF. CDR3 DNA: TGCAGTGCTCAGGGACTGAAGAGCTCCTACGAGCAGTACTTC.

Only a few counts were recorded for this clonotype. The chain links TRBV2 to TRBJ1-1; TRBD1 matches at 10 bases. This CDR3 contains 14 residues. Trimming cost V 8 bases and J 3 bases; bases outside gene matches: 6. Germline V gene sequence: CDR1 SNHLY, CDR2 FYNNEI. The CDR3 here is CASSTDRGDTEAFF. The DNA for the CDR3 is TGTGCCAGCTCTACGGACAGGGGGGACACTGAAGCTTTCTTT.

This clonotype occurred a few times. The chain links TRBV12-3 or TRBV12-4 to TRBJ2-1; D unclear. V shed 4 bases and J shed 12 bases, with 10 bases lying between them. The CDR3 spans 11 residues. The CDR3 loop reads CASSCGPGQFF. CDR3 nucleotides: TGTGCCAGCAGTTGTGGGCCTGGGCAGTTCTTC.

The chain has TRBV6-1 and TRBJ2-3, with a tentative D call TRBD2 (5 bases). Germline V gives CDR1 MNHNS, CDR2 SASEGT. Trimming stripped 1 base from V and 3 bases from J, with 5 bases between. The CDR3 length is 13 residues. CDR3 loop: CASSEGRTDTQYF. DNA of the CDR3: TGTGCCAGCAGTGAAGGGAGGACAGATACGCAGTATTTT.

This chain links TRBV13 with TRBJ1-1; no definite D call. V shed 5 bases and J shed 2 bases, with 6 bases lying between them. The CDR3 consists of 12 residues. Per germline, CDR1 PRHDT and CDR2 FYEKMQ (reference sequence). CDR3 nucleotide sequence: TGTGCCAGCAGCCGTGATAACACTGAAGCTTTCTTT. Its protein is CASSRDNTEAFF.

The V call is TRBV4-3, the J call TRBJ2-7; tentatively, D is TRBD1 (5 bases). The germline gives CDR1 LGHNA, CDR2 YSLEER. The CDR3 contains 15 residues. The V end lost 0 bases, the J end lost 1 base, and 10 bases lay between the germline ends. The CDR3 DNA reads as TGCGCCAGCAGCCAAGACCAGGGATTGTCCTACGAGCAGTACTTC. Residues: CASSQDQGLSYEQYF.

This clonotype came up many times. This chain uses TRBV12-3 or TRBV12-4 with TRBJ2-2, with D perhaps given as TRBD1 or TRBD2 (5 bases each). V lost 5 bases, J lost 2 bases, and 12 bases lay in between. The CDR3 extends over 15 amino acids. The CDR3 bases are TGTGCCAGCAGTCCTCCCCGGGACAACACCGGGGAGCTGTTTTTT. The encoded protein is CASSPPRDNTGELFF.

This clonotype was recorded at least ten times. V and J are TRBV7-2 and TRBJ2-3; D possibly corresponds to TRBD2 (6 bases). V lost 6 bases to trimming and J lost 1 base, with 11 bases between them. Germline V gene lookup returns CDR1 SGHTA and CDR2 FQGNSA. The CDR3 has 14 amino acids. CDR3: CASSFGTGTDTQYF. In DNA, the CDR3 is TGTGCCAGCAGTTTCGGGACTGGCACAGATACGCAGTATTTT.

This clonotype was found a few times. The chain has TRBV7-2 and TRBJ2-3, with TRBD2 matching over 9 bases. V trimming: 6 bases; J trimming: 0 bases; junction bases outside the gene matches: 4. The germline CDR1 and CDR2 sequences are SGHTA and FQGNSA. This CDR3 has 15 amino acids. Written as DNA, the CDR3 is TGTGCCAGCAGGATCACTAGCGGGAGCACAGATACGCAGTATTTT. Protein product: CASRITSGSTDTQYF.

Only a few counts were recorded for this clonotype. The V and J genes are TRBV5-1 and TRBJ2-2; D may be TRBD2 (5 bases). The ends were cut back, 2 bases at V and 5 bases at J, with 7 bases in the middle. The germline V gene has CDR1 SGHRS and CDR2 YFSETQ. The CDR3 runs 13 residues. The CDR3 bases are TGCGCCAGCAGCTTTACGGGGACCGGGGAGCTGTTTTTT. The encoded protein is CASSFTGTGELFF.

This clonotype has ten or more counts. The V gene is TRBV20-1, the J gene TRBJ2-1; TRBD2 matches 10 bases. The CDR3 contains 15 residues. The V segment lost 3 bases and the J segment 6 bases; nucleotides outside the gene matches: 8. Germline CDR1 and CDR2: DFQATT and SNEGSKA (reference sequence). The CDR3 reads CSASPLSGRSNEQFF. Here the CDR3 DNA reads TGCAGTGCTAGCCCACTTAGCGGGAGGTCCAATGAGCAGTTCTTC.

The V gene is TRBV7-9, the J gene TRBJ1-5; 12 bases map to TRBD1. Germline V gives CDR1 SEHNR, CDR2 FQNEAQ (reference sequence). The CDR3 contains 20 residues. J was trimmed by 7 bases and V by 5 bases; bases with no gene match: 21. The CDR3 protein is CASSPRRGSRDRGQEQPQHF. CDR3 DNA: TGTGCCAGCAGCCCCCGAAGGGGATCCCGGGACAGGGGGCAAGAGCAGCCCCAGCATTTT. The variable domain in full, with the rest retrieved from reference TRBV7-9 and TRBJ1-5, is DTGVSQNPRHKITKRGQNVTFRCDPISEHNRLYWYRQTLGQGPEFLTYFQNEAQLEKSRLLSDRFSAERPKGSFSTLEIQRTEQGDSAMYLCASSPRRGSRDRGQEQPQHFGDGTRLSIL.

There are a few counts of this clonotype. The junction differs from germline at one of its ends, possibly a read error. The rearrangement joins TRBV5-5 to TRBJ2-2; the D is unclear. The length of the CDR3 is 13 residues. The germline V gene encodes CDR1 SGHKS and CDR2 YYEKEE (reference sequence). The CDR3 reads CVSSLVFTGELFF. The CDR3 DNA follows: TGTGTCAGCAGCTTGGTGTTCACCGGGGAGCTGTTTTTT.

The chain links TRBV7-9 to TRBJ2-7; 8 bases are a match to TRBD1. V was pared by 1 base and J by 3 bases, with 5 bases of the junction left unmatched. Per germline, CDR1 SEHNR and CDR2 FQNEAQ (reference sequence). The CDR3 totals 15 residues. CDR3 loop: CASSLGGQGVYEQYF. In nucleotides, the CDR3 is TGTGCCAGCAGCTTAGGTGGACAGGGAGTCTACGAGCAGTACTTC.

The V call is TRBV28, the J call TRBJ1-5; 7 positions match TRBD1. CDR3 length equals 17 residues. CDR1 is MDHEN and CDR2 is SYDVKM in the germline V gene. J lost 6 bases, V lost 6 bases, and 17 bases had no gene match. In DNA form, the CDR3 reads TGTGCCAGCAGGAACCCCCAGGGGGGGGTAAGTGGTCAGCCCCAGCATTTT. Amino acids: CASRNPQGGVSGQPQHF.

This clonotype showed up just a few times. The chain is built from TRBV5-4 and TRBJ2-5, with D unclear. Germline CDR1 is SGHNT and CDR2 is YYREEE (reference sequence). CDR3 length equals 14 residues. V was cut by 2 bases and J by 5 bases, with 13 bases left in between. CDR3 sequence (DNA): TGTGCCAGCAGCTTTTCAGGTCTCGGGGAGACCCAGTACTTC. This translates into CASSFSGLGETQYF.

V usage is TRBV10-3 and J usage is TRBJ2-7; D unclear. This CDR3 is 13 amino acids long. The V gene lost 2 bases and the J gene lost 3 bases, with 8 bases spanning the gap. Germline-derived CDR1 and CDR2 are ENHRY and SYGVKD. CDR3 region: CAISEDRFYEQYF. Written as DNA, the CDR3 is TGTGCCATCAGTGAGGACCGATTCTACGAGCAGTACTTC.